The clone carrying this TCR beta chain has only a few counts. What it recognizes is unknown. This specimen belongs to a study of T cell repertoires in cytomegalovirus infection. TCRdb ran MiXCR on the reads and lists one entry per CDR3 protein. The sample carries some 940,000 distinct CDR3 sequences, 31% recorded once. Trimming took 0 bases from V and 6 from J, leaving 5 bases between them. The germline V gene has CDR1 WSHSY and CDR2 SAAADI. This CDR3 is built from 13 residues. The sample was cultured CD8+ T cells from PBMCs, taken from culture after CMV antigen stimulation. The rearrangement joins TRBV10-2 to TRBJ2-2; no clear D gene. The source is a human donor in good health (CMV status not recorded). Some clones in this sample may be carry-over from other donors' samples. CDR3 in amino acids: CASSESMAGELFF. The CDR3 DNA follows: TGCGCCAGCAGTGAGTCGATGGCCGGGGAGCTGTTTTTT.